Below, one T cell receptor (beta chain) is given with its context. Its antigen remains unknown. Through a sample-barcoded 5' primer and a J-beta primer mix, a second PCR was run for roughly 7 to 12 cycles. Through a template-switch adaptor with 12 random nucleotides, each cDNA molecule received a tag. In TCRdb, the 5' RACE reads were re-called with MiXCR into one record per CDR3 protein. The sample has fewer than 900,000 distinct CDR3 sequences, about 40% seen once. The V end was cut by 0 bases, the J end by 5 bases, with 9 bases between. The CDR3 has 13 amino acids. The germline gives CDR1 SGDLS, CDR2 YYNGEE. The record originates from a study of blood T cells in healthy people across ages. Study observations and caveats: Getting older went along with TCR beta diversity per million T cells dropping roughly linearly.

The donors, healthy Caucasians from Russia, were aged roughly 6 to 90. This TCR came from an older woman in good health. J is TRBJ2-7 and V is TRBV9; no firm D call. Source material: blood. The CDR3 reads CASSVVPSHEQYF. CDR3 DNA: TGTGCCAGCAGCGTAGTACCTTCCCACGAGCAGTACTTC.